This TCR beta chain was captured in a study of CD8 T cells in Susac syndrome. V lost 4 bases to trimming and J lost 6 bases; unmatched junction nucleotides: 12. Per germline, CDR1 MNHEY and CDR2 SMNVEV (reference sequence). This CDR3 contains 15 residues. Peripheral blood CD8+ and CD4+ T cells were profiled by TCR beta sequencing. The multiple sclerosis controls, all treatment-naive patients, had relapsing-remitting disease that was stable or active. Reverse transcription of roughly 0.45 to 1 ug RNA was performed with random hexamers. One entry per CDR3 protein results from TCRdb running MiXCR on the immunoSEQ multiplex PCR reads. There are roughly 400,000 distinct CDR3 sequences in the sample; around 83% occur only once, and about 0.12% lies in the top ten.

This TCR was recovered from a human donor with multiple sclerosis. This sequence joins TRBV27 and TRBJ2-7, with 7 bases matching TRBD1. The specimen was CD8+ T cells from PBMCs. The CDR3 region is CASSSLRDSPSEQYF. The CDR3 nucleotides are TGTGCCAGCAGTTCCCTTCGGGACAGCCCCTCCGAGCAGTACTTC.